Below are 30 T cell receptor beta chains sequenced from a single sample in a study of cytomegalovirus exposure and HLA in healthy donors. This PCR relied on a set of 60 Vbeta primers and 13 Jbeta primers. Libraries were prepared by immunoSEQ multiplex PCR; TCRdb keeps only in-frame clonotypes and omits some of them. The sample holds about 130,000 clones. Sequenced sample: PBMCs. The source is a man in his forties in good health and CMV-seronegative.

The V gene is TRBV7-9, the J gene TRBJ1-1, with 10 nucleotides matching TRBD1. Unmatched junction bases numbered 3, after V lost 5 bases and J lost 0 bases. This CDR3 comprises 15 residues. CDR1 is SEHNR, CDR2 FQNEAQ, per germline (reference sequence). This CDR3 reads CASSKGQGLNTEAFF. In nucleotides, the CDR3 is TGTGCCAGCAGCAAGGGACAGGGGCTGAACACTGAAGCTTTCTTT.

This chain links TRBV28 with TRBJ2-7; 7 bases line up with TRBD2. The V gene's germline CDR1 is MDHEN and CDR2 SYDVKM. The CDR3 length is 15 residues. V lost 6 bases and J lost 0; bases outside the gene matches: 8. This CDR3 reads CASRHSSGSSYEQYF. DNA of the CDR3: TGTGCCAGCAGACACTCTAGCGGTAGCTCCTACGAGCAGTACTTC. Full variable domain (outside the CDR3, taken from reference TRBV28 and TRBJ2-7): DVKVTQSSRYLVKRTGEKVFLECVQDMDHENMFWYRQDPGLGLRLIYFSYDVKMKEKGDIPEGYSVSREKKERFSLILESASTNQTSMYLCASRHSSGSSYEQYFGPGTRLTVT.

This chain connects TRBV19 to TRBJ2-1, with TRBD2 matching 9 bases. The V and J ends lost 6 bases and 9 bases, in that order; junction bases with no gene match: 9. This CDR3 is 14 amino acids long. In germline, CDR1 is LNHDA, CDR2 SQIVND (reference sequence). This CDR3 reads CASRGGRAGSEQFF. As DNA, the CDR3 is TGTGCCAGTAGAGGCGGGAGGGCGGGCAGTGAGCAGTTCTTC.

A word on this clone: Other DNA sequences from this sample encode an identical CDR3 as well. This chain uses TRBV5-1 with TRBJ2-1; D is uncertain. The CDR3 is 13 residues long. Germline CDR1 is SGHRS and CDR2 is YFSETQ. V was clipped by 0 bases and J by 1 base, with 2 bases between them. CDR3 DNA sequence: TGCGCCAGCAGCTTGGCTTCCTACAATGAGCAGTTCTTC. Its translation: CASSLASYNEQFF.

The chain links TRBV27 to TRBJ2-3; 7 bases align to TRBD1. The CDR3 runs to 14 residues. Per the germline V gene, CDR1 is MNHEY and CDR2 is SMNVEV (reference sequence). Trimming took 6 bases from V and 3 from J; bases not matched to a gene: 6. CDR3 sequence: CASSTPQGTDTQYF. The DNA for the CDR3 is TGTGCCAGCAGCACCCCACAGGGGACAGATACGCAGTATTTT.

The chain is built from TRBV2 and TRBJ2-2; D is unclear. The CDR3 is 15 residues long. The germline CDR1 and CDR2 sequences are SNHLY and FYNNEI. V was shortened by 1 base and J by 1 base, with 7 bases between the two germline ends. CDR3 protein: CASSEGDKNTGELFF. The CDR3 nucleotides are TGTGCCAGCAGTGAAGGAGACAAGAACACCGGGGAGCTGTTTTTT.

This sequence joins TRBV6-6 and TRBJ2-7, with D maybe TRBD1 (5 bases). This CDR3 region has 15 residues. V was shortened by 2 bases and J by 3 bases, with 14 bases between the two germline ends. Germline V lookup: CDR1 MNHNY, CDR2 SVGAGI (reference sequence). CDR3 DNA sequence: TGTGCCAGCAGTTACGGGGCAGGGCCGGGCTACGAGCAGTACTTC. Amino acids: CASSYGAGPGYEQYF.

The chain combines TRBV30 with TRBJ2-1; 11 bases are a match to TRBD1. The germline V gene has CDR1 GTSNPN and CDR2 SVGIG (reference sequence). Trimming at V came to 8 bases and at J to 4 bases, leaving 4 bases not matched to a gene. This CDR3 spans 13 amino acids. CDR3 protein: CAGGTGGYNEQFF. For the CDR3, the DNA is TGTGCCGGAGGGACAGGGGGGTACAATGAGCAGTTCTTC.

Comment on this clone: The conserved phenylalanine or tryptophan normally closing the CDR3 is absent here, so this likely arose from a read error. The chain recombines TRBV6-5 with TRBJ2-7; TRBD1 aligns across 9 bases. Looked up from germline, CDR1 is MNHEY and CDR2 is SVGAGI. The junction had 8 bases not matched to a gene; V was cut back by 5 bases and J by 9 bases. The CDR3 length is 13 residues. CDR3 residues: CASSVTTGGRQYL. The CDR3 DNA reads TGTGCCAGCAGTGTGACGACAGGGGGGCGGCAGTACCTC.

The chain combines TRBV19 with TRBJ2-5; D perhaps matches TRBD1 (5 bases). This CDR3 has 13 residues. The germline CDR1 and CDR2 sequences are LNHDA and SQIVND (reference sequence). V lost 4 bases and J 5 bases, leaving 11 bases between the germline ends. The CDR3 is CASSNLQAETQYF. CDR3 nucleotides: TGTGCCAGTAGTAATCTACAGGCGGAGACCCAGTACTTC.

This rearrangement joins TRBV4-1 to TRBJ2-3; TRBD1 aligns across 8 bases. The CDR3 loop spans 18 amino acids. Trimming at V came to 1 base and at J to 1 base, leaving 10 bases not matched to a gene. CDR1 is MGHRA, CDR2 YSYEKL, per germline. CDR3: CASSQAPVRGRGTDTQYF. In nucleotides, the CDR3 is TGCGCCAGCAGCCAAGCCCCAGTCAGGGGGCGCGGCACAGATACGCAGTATTTT.

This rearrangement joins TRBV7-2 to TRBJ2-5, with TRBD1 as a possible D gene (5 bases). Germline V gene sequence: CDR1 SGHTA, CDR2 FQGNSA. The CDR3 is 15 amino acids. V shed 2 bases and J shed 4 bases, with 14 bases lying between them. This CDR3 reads CASSLRGRQGETQYF. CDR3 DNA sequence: TGTGCCAGCAGCTTAAGGGGTCGGCAGGGAGAGACCCAGTACTTC.

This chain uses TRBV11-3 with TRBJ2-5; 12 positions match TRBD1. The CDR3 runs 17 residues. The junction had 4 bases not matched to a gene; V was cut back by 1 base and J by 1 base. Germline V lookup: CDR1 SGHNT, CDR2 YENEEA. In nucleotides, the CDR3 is TGTGCCAGCAGCTTAGGGGGACAGGGGGCACTCCAAGAGACCCAGTACTTC. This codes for CASSLGGQGALQETQYF.

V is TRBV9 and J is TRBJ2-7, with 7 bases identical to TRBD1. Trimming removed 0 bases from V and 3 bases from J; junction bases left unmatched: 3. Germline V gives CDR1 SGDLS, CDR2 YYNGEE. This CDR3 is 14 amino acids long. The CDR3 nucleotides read TGTGCCAGCAGCGTAGACAGGGGAAACTACGAGCAGTACTTC. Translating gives CASSVDRGNYEQYF. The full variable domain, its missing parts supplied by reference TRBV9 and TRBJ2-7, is DSGVTQTPKHLITATGQRVTLRCSPRSGDLSVYWYQQSLDQGLQFLIQYYNGEERAKGNILERFSAQQFPDLHSELNLSSLELGDSALYFCASSVDRGNYEQYFGPGTRLTVT.

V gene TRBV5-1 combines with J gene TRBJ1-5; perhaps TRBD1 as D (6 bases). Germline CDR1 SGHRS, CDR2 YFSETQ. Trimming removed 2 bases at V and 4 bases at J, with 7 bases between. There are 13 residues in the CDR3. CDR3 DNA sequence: TGCGCCAGCAGCTTACAGGGAAATCAGCCCCAGCATTTT. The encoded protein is CASSLQGNQPQHF.

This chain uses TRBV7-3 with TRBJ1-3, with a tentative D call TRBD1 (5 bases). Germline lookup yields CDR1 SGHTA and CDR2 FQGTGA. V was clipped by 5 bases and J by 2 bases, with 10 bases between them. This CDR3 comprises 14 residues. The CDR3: CASSHAGPGNTIYF. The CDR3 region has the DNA TGTGCCAGCAGCCACGCGGGGCCTGGAAACACCATATATTTT.

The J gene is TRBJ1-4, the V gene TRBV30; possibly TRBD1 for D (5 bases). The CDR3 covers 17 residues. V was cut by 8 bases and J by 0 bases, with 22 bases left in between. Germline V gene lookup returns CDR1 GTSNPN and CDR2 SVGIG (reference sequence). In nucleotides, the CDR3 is TGTGCCCTCCAAGGGCGGGGGGGACTCGCAACTAATGAAAAACTGTTTTTT. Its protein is CALQGRGGLATNEKLFF.

The CDR3 DNA reads TGTGCCAGCAGTGGACAGGGGGGTCCCTACGAGCAGTACTTC. It translates to CASSGQGGPYEQYF. This chain connects TRBV6-5 to TRBJ2-7, with 10 nucleotides matching TRBD1. Losses at the gene ends were 5 bases for V and 2 bases for J; bases not matched to a gene: 3. The CDR3 contains 14 residues. Germline-derived CDR1 and CDR2 are MNHEY and SVGAGI.

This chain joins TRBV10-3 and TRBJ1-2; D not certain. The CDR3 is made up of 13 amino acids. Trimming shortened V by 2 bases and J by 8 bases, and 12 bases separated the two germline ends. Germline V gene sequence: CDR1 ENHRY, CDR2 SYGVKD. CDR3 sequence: CAISETPLRGYTF. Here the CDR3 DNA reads TGTGCCATCAGTGAGACCCCCCTGAGGGGCTACACCTTC.

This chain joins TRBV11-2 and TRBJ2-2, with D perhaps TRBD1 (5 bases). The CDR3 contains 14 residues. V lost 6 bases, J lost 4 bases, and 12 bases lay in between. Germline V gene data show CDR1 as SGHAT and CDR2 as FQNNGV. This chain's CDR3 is CASRTPQGTGELFF. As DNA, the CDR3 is TGTGCCAGCAGGACTCCTCAGGGCACCGGGGAGCTGTTTTTT.

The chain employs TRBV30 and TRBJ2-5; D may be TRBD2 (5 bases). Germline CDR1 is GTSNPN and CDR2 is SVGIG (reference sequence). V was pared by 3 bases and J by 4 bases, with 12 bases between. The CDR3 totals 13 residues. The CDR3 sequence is CAWSPRGSETQYF. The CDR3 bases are TGTGCCTGGAGCCCTCGGGGATCAGAGACCCAGTACTTC.

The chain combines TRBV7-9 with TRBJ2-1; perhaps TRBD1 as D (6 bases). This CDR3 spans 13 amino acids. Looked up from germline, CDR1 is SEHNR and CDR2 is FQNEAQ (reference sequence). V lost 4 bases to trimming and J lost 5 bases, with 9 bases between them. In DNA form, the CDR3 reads TGTGCCAGCAGCTGGACAGCCAACAATGAGCAGTTCTTC. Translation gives CASSWTANNEQFF.

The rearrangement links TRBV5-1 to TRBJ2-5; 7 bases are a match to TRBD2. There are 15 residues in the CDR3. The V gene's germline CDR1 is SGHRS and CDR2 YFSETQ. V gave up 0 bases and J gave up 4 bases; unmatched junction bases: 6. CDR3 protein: CASSLGLAQTETQYF. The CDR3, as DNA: TGCGCCAGCAGCTTGGGACTAGCCCAAACAGAGACCCAGTACTTC.

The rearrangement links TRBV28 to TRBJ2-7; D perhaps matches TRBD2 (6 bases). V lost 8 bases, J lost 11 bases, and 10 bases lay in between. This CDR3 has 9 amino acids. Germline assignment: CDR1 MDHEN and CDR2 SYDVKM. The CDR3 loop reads CASGTLEYF. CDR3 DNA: TGTGCCAGCGGGACTCTCGAGTACTTC.

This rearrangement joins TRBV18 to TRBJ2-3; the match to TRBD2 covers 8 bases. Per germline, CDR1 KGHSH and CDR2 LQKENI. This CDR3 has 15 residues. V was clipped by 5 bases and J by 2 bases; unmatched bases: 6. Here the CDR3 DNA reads TGTGCCAGCTCAGGGCGACTAGCGCCCACAGATACGCAGTATTTT. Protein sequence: CASSGRLAPTDTQYF.

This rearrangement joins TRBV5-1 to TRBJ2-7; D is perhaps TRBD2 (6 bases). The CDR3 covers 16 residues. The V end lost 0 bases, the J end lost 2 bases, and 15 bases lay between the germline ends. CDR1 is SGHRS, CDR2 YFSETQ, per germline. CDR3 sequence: CASSLGGAGTPYEQYF. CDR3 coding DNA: TGCGCCAGCAGCTTGGGGGGTGCGGGGACCCCCTACGAGCAGTACTTC.

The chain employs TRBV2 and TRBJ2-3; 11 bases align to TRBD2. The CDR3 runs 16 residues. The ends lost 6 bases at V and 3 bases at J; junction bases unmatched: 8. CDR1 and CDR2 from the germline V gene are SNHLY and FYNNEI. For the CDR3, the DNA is TGTGCCAGCAGGAAAGGACTAGCGGGTAAAACAGATACGCAGTATTTT. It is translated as CASRKGLAGKTDTQYF.

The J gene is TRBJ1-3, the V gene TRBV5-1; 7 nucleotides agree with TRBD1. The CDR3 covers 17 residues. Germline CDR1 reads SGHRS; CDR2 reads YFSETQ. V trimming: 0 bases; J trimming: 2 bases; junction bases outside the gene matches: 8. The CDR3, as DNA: TGCGCCAGCAGCTTGGCGGACCACAGGGGTACTGGAAACACCATATATTTT. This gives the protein CASSLADHRGTGNTIYF.

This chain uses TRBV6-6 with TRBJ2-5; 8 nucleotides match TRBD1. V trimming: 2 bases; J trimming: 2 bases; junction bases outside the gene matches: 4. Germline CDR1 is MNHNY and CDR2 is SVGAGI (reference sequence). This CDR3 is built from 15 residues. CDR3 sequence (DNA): TGTGCCAGCAGTTACGGCAGGGGGCTACAAGAGACCCAGTACTTC. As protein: CASSYGRGLQETQYF.

CDR3 sequence reads: CASSLSNLGSSYEQYF. The DNA of the CDR3 is TGTGCCAGCAGCTTAAGTAATCTCGGGAGCTCCTACGAGCAGTACTTC. The genes are TRBV7-9 and TRBJ2-7; maybe TRBD2 (6 bases). Trimming removed 2 bases from V and 0 bases from J, with 14 bases in between. The CDR3 covers 16 residues. Per the germline V gene, CDR1 is SEHNR and CDR2 is FQNEAQ (reference sequence).